This T cell receptor (beta chain) was identified during a study of identical twins listed by TCRdb under 2016. At the level of the whole study: To test whether fetal clonotypes persist, this study deep-sequenced TCR alpha and beta repertoires from monozygotic twins, from unrelated adults of various ages, and from cord blood. To rule out contamination, replicate twin experiments were performed at different times with different library preparation protocols. The investigation overall reported the following: The excess sharing between twins in beta out-of-frame sequences was weaker because fewer shared sequences reduced the signal-to-noise ratio. Out-of-frame TCR alpha sequences shared between twins showed an excess of low generation-probability sequences compared with coincidental sharing between unrelated individuals. Because the same donors could not be followed over many years, conclusions were based on cross-sectional statistical analysis. Out-of-frame TCR alpha sharing in monozygotic twins was systematically underestimated by recombination models, whereas sharing between unrelated individuals was in agreement with the recombination models. Abundant cord blood beta clonotypes had fewer insertions, young adult naive repertoires showed a similar but weaker trend, and memory repertoires showed no such trend. Invariant T cells such as MAIT and iNKT could partly confound zero-insertion analyses, although diverse VJ usage argued against such confounding for most clonotypes.

The table lists this clonotype with many counts. Its antigen is not yet known. Qualities for individual bases were not recorded, and no much larger clone is one base off. Libraries came from 5' RACE. Sequencing took place on an Illumina HiSeq 2000. A universal primer binding site was added through template switching, and the final cDNA carried a unique molecular identifier so that TCR cDNA molecules could be counted accurately. Specific primers in the conserved constant-segment region were used to synthesize first-strand cDNA for TCR alpha and beta chains. To control for contamination, every cDNA library was double barcoded, receiving both a SMART-Mk sample barcode and Illumina barcodes. TruSeq adapter sequences, together with Illumina sample barcodes, were added in two successive PCR steps. TCR alpha and beta cDNA libraries were sequenced on the Illumina HiSeq platform with custom primers. The paper's data handling went like this. MiGEC was used to process raw reads and extract unique molecular identifiers, and MiXCR was used to find CDR3 positions. For each individual, recombination models were inferred using an EM algorithm with the repgenHMM and IGoR tools. The analysis of shared clonotypes was done with the tcR package in R, with sharing normalized by the product of cloneset sizes. To study raw recombination without the effects of thymic and clonal selection, out-of-frame nonproductive sequences were analyzed. The raw public reads went through TCRdb reprocessing: fastp at Q25, MiXCR clone calling, in-frame beta chains kept. Records with the same CDR3 protein are collapsed into one entry carrying the most frequent genes and DNA. TCRdb, rather than the study authors, made the V and J calls. The sample records approximately 230,000 distinct CDR3 sequences, 6.5% of which are singletons. The ten largest clones take up more than 14% of the sample.

From the germline V gene (reference sequence), CDR1 is LNHNV and CDR2 is YYDKDF. V has 8 bases trimmed and J has 5 bases trimmed; junction bases matching no gene number 4. There are 13 amino acids in the CDR3, from cysteine to phenylalanine inclusive. Only the CDR3 DNA is retained, 39 bases long and in frame from the first base. All donors were healthy Caucasians. Three pairs of female monozygotic twins, all aged about 18 to 29 years, made up the twin cohort. CD4+ and CD8+ T cell populations were isolated with positive isolation kits from Invitrogen. This sample was shared with a second study, whose subject was T cells expressing NK-cell markers. As the second publication notes: In sorted CD3+CD56+NKG2C+, CD3+CD56+NKG2C- and CD3+CD56-NKG2C+ T-cell subsets from several donors, TCR beta-chain repertoires were profiled. Among the eight sequenced donors, seven were HCMV-seropositive and one was HCMV-seronegative. In several experiments an anti-gammadeltaTCR antibody was added to restrict sorting to alphabetaTCR-expressing T cells. For roughly six donors, the dominant CD3+CD56+NKG2C+ clonotypes were among the top 10 CD8+ clonotypes and accounted for 1.0-7.0% of CD8+ T cells. Those dominant clonotypes were again the most abundant among CD3+CD56-NKG2C+ cells in several donors, at about 28.3-60.1%. Whether the expanded NKG2C-expressing T cell clones were specific for HCMV antigens remained unclear. All eight donors whose samples were sequenced were randomly selected healthy volunteers, three of them men and five women. HCMV serostatus was determined by detecting HCMV-specific IgG in serum with a commercial ELISA kit. MIGEC was used to demultiplex reads and group the reads by UMI, and MiTCR was used to assemble and quantify clonotypes. Only TCR cDNA sequences supported by at least two reads were kept to exclude erroneous sequences. The tcR package was used for downstream repertoire analysis, and clonotypes were matched across fractions by CDR3 nucleotide sequence plus V segment. Antigen specificity was annotated against VDJdb with VDJmatch, allowing one amino acid substitution in CDR3.

The receptor was derived from a woman in her late teens or twenties in good health. The sequencing sample was made of CD8+ T cells sorted from blood. The chain couples TRBV15 to TRBJ1-1; 11 bases in the junction line up with TRBD1. The nucleotide sequence reads as follows: TGTGCCACCGAGAGGGACAGGGGGACTGAAGCTTTCTTT. Its protein reads: CATERDRGTEAFF.